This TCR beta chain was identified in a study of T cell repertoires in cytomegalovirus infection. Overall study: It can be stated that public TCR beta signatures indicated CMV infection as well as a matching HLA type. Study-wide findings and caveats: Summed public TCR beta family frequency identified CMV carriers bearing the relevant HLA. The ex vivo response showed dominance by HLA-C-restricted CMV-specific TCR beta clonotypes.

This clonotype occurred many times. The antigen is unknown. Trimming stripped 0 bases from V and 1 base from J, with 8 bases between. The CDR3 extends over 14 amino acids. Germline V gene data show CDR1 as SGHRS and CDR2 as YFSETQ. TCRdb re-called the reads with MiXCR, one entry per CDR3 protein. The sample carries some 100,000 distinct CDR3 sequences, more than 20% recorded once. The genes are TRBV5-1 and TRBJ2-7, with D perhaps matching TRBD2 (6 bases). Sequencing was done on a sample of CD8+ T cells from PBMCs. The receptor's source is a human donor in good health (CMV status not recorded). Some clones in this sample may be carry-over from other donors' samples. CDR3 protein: CASSLERASYEQYF. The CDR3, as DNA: TGCGCCAGCAGCTTGGAGCGGGCTTCCTACGAGCAGTACTTC.